This is a list of T cell receptor beta chains from one sample in a study of control samples from healthy donors and cancer patients. Clones were sequenced by immunoSEQ multiplex PCR, and TCRdb holds only the in-frame ones, with some missing. Here the sample spans 200,000 or so clones, about 95% being singletons. Sequencing was carried out using blood. Receptors originate from a man aged 50-59 years in good health. Each CDR3 is given with its conserved first and last residue. The D gene is left open where the match is weak. For some rows the clone size is stated as once, few or many, or as a class when expanded; others skip it.

size: NA
length: 12
V: TRBV21-1
J: TRBJ2-7
D: NA
DNA: TGTGCCTCAATTGCGAGACACTACGAGCAGTACTTC
CDR3: CASIARHYEQYF

size: NA
length: 14
V: TRBV6-5
J: TRBJ2-7
D: NA
DNA: TGTGCCAGCAGTTTATCGGCCCGATCCTACGAGCAGTACTTC
CDR3: CASSLSARSYEQYF

size: NA
length: 13
V: TRBV9
J: TRBJ2-5
D: NA
DNA: TGTGCCAGCAGCGTAGTTTCCCAAGAGACCCAGTACTTC
CDR3: CASSVVSQETQYF

size: NA
length: 14
V: TRBV5-1
J: TRBJ1-2
D: TRBD1
DNA: TGCGCCAGCACCCTGACAGGGGGTTCCTATGGCTACACCTTC
CDR3: CASTLTGGSYGYTF

size: NA
length: 13
V: TRBV3-1/TRBV3-2
J: TRBJ1-5
D: NA
DNA: TGTGCCAGCAGCCCAAGCAGGGATCAGCCCCAGCATTTT
CDR3: CASSPSRDQPQHF

size: NA
length: 13
V: TRBV4-2
J: TRBJ1-3
D: NA
DNA: TGTGCCAGCAGCCAAGATCCAGGAAGCACCATATATTTT
CDR3: CASSQDPGSTIYF

size: NA
length: 13
V: TRBV19
J: TRBJ1-1
D: TRBD1
DNA: TGTGCCAGTAGCAAGACAGGGGGCACTGAAGCTTTCTTT
CDR3: CASSKTGGTEAFF

size: NA
length: 14
V: TRBV4-1
J: TRBJ2-2
D: TRBD2
DNA: TGCGCCAGCAGCCAATGGGGGGGGACCGGGGAGCTGTTTTTT
CDR3: CASSQWGGTGELFF

size: NA
length: 15
V: TRBV5-1
J: TRBJ2-1
D: TRBD1
DNA: TGCGCCAGCACCCGAGAGGGACAGGGTGACAATGAGCAGTTCTTC
CDR3: CASTREGQGDNEQFF

size: once
length: 13
V: TRBV6-4
J: TRBJ1-1
D: NA
DNA: TGTGCCAGCAGTGTTTCCATGAACACTGAAGCTTTCTTT
CDR3: CASSVSMNTEAFF

size: NA
length: 16
V: TRBV10-3
J: TRBJ1-1
D: NA
DNA: TGTGCCATCAGTGAGGGAGGGGGGCATCTGATCACTGAAGCTTTCTTT
CDR3: CAISEGGGHLITEAFF